These 7 T cell receptor beta chains share one sample of origin, sequenced in a study of blood T cell repertoires in COVID-19. Assay used: immunoSEQ multiplex PCR; TCRdb lists only in-frame clones, some missing. The sample lists some 45,000 clones, almost 85% occurring once. Sequenced material: peripheral blood. The receptors here all came from a human donor in a cohort sampled during active COVID-19.

The rearrangement links TRBV5-1 to TRBJ1-2, with 9 nucleotides matching TRBD1. The CDR3 extends over 14 amino acids. V lost 4 bases to trimming and J lost 6 bases; unmatched junction nucleotides: 7. Looked up from germline, CDR1 is SGHRS and CDR2 is YFSETQ. CDR3 nucleotides: TGCGCCAGCAGCCGGGACAGGGAGGAAAATGGCTACACCTTC. This gives the protein CASSRDREENGYTF.

The V and J genes are TRBV3-1 (or the pseudogene TRBV3-2) and TRBJ2-5; 9 bases are a match to TRBD2. CDR3 size: 15 residues. The germline V gene encodes CDR1 LGHDT and CDR2 YNNKEL (reference sequence). The junction had 5 bases not matched to a gene; V was cut back by 2 bases and J by 4 bases. The DNA of the CDR3 is TGTGCCAGCAGCCAACCTAGCGGGACAGCAGAGACCCAGTACTTC. This gives the protein CASSQPSGTAETQYF.

This clone occurred once. V and J are TRBV5-1 and TRBJ1-2, with D unclear. The CDR3 is 14 residues long. V dropped 0 bases and J dropped 5 bases, with 11 bases sitting between them. In germline, CDR1 is SGHRS, CDR2 YFSETQ. The CDR3 protein is CASSLAPGNYGYTF. The CDR3 DNA follows: TGCGCCAGCAGCTTGGCGCCGGGAAATTATGGCTACACCTTC.

This chain connects TRBV18 to TRBJ1-1, with a possible D match to TRBD1 (6 bases). The V end was cut by 0 bases, the J end by 4 bases, with 15 bases between. The CDR3 spans 16 residues. Germline lookup yields CDR1 KGHSH and CDR2 LQKENI. The CDR3 DNA reads as TGTGCCAGCTCACCACCGGGTACAGGGCTGGGCACTGAAGCTTTCTTT. Its translation: CASSPPGTGLGTEAFF.

In DNA, the CDR3 is TGTGCCAGCAGCGGGGGGCTCAATGAGCAGTTCTTC. As protein: CASSGGLNEQFF. The genes are TRBV9 and TRBJ2-1; D is perhaps TRBD1 (6 bases). CDR1 SGDLS and CDR2 YYNGEE come from the germline V gene. V was clipped by 3 bases and J by 6 bases, with 7 bases between them. The length of the CDR3 is 12 residues.

This sequence joins TRBV28 and TRBJ2-1; 11 bases match TRBD2. The CDR3 runs 16 residues. With 2 bases clipped from V and 4 bases from J, the junction kept 4 bases outside the gene matches. The V gene's germline CDR1 is MDHEN and CDR2 SYDVKM. In nucleotides, the CDR3 is TGTGCCAGCAGTTTAACGACTAGCGGGACATACAATGAGCAGTTCTTC. Translation: CASSLTTSGTYNEQFF.

V gene TRBV27 combines with J gene TRBJ2-7, with 10 bases lining up with TRBD2. CDR3 length: 16 residues. Germline V CDR1 and CDR2: MNHEY, SMNVEV (reference sequence). With 7 bases clipped from V and 0 bases from J, the junction kept 9 bases outside the gene matches. CDR3 loop: CASIVTSGASSYEQYF. The CDR3 DNA follows: TGTGCCAGCATCGTTACTAGCGGGGCTAGCTCCTACGAGCAGTACTTC.